This T cell receptor beta chain was retrieved from a study of blood T cells in healthy people across ages. Primers used in a second PCR of about 6 to 11 cycles were a sample-barcoded 5' primer and a J-beta primer mix. TCRdb re-called the 5' RACE reads through MiXCR, storing one row per CDR3 protein. The sample has over 1,500,000 distinct CDR3 sequences, about 49% seen once. The CDR3 runs 16 residues. The ends were cut back, 1 base at V and 1 base at J, with 13 bases in the middle. Germline V gene lookup returns CDR1 SGHTA and CDR2 FQGNSA. As regards this clonotype: The target antigen is unknown.

The donors, healthy Caucasians from Russia, were aged about 6 to 90. General observations from the study: A strong correlation between TCR beta diversity and naive T cell percentage was seen. Older age coincided with a roughly linear decline in TCR beta diversity per million T cells. PBMC samples, being unsorted, prevented any conclusive comparison of naive and antigen-experienced cells.

Specimen: blood. V and J are TRBV7-2 and TRBJ1-2; D is unclear. This TCR was sampled from a woman aged 40 to 49 in good health. CDR3 region: CASSLVPGGFNYGYTF. CDR3 bases: TGTGCCAGCAGCTTAGTGCCAGGAGGATTTAACTATGGCTACACCTTC.